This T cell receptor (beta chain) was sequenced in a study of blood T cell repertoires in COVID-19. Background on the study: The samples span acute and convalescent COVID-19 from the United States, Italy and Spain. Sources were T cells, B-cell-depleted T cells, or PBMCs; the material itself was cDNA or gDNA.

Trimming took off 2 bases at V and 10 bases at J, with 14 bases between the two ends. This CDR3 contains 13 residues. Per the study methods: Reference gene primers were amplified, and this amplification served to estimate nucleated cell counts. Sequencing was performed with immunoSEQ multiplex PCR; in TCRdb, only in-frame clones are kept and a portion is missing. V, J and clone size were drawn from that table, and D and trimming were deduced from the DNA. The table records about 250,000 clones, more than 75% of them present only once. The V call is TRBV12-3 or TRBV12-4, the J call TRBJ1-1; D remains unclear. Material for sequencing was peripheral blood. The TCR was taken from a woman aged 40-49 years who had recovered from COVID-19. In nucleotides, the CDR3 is TGTGCCAGCAGTTTACGGGATTCGGCTGGAGCTTTCTTT. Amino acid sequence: CASSLRDSAGAFF.